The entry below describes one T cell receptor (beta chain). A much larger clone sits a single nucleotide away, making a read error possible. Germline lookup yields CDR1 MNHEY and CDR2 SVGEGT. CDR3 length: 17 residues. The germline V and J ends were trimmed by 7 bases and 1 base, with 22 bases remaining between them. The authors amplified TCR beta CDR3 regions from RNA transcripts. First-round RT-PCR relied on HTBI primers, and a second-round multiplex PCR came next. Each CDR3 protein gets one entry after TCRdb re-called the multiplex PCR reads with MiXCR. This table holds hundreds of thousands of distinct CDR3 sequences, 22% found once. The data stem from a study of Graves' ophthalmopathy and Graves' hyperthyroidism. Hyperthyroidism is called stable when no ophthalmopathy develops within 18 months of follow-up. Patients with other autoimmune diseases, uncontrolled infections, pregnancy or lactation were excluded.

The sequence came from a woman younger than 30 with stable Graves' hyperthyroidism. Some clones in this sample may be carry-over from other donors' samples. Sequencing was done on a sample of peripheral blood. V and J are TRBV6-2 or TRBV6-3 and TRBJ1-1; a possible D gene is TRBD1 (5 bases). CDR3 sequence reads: CASIPRWGVLANTEAFF. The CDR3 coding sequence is TGTGCCAGCATTCCCCGGTGGGGGGTACTTGCGAACACTGAAGCTTTCTTT.